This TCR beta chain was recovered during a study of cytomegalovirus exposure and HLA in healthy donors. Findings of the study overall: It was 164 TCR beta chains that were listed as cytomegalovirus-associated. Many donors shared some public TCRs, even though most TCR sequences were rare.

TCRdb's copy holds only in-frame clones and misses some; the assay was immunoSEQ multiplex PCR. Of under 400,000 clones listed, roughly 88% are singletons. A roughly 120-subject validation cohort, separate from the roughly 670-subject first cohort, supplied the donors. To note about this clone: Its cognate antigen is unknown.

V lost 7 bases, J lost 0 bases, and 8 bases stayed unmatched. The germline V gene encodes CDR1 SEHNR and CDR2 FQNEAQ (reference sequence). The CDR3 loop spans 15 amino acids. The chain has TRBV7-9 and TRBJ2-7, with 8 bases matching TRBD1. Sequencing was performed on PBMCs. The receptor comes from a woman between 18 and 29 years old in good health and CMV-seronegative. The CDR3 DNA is TGTGCCAGCACCTCTCCAGGACAGGGCTCCTACGAGCAGTACTTC. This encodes CASTSPGQGSYEQYF.